This T cell receptor (beta chain) was recorded in a study of T cell changes during pregnancy in multiple sclerosis. Clones were sequenced by immunoSEQ multiplex PCR, and TCRdb holds only the in-frame ones, with some missing. The sample has some 93,000 clones, about nine tenths seen once. The CDR3 loop spans 16 amino acids. V was shortened by 5 bases and J by 6 bases, with 21 bases between the two germline ends. Germline V gene sequence: CDR1 LGHNA, CDR2 YSLEER. The input for sequencing was peripheral blood, taken after pregnancy. This TCR derives from a female donor in good health, enrolled as a control in a pregnancy study. V is TRBV4-3 and J is TRBJ2-3, with D tentatively TRBD2 (5 bases). The CDR3 nucleotides read TGCGCCAGCAGCGCCCGACTACCCGGAGCGTCGGATACGCAGTATTTT. Encoded protein: CASSARLPGASDTQYF.